Listed below are T cell receptor beta chains from one sample, sequenced in a study of Ad26.COV2.S vaccination and SARS-CoV-2 variants. Clones were read by immunoSEQ multiplex PCR, and TCRdb kept only the in-frame ones, dropping some. Among under 150,000 clones listed, 70% to 90% were seen once. The source material was peripheral blood, sampled after recovery from COVID-19. Source of these receptors: a human donor who had recovered from COVID-19. Each CDR3 is given with its conserved first and last residue. The order of the fields is J gene, clone size, D gene, V gene, CDR3 DNA, CDR3 protein. D genes are given only for firm matches. Some rows have no size entry. The others give once, few or many, or a class for an expanded clone.

TRBJ1-4,.,.,TRBV7-2,TGTGCCAGCAGCTACAGGCCCACAGGGCGAGGGAATGAAAAACTGTTTTTT,CASSYRPTGRGNEKLFF
TRBJ2-1,.,TRBD2,TRBV7-9,TGTGCCAGCAGCCAAAAGCGTACGCCTAGCGGGTACAATGAGCAGTTCTTC,CASSQKRTPSGYNEQFF
TRBJ2-2,.,TRBD2,TRBV7-9,TGTGCCAGCAGCTTAGAGCGGGGGGCCGGGGAGCTGTTTTTT,CASSLERGAGELFF
TRBJ1-2,.,.,TRBV25-1,TGTGCCAGCAGTGAATACGGGACGGCCTATGGCTACACCTTC,CASSEYGTAYGYTF
TRBJ2-3,once,.,TRBV19,TGTGCCAGTAGTATAGTCTCAGATACGCAGTATTTT,CASSIVSDTQYF
TRBJ1-2,.,.,TRBV7-2,TGTGCCAGCAGCTTAAGGGCAGTCTCCCTGGGGGACTATGGCTACACCTTC,CASSLRAVSLGDYGYTF
TRBJ2-5,.,TRBD1,TRBV19,TGTGCCAGTAGTAGGAATGCGGACAGGGGGGAGACCCAGTACTTC,CASSRNADRGETQYF
TRBJ1-3,few,.,TRBV5-5,TGTGCCAGCAGCTTGGCCGGGGTCTCCGGAAACACCATATATTTT,CASSLAGVSGNTIYF
TRBJ2-3,.,.,TRBV21-1,TGTGCCAGCAGCAGAAAGGGGGCTCGCACAGATACGCAGTATTTT,CASSRKGARTDTQYF
TRBJ2-7,.,.,TRBV11-3,TGTGCCAGCAGCTTAGCGGGGGATCTCTACGAGCAGTACTTC,CASSLAGDLYEQYF
TRBJ1-2,.,.,TRBV6-5,TGTGCCGGCAGACCCCCATGGGATCGCTATGGCTACACCTTC,CAGRPPWDRYGYTF
TRBJ1-2,.,TRBD1,TRBV7-9,TGTGCCAGCAGCCCCCGGACAGGGGACTATGGCTACACCTTC,CASSPRTGDYGYTF
TRBJ1-1,.,TRBD1,TRBV19,TGTGCCGTCAGGGGGCTAGGCGGGACTGAAGCTTTCTTT,CAVRGLGGTEAFF
TRBJ1-1,few,TRBD1,TRBV5-4,TGTGCCAGCACCCGACAGGGCGAAGGCACTGAAGCTTTCTTT,CASTRQGEGTEAFF
TRBJ2-3,.,.,TRBV27,TGTGCCAGCAGTTTAACTCACACAGATACGCAGTATTTT,CASSLTHTDTQYF
TRBJ1-2,few,.,TRBV6-5,TGTGCCAGCAGCGCCTCCGGCAGGCGGGGGGACGGCTACACCTTC,CASSASGRRGDGYTF
TRBJ2-5,.,.,TRBV25-1,TGTGCCAGCAGTGAGATGGAGACCCAGTACTTC,CASSEMETQYF
TRBJ2-1,.,TRBD2,TRBV19,TGTGCCAGTAGTATAGACGGCGCGAGGGAGGGGGAGCAGTTCTTC,CASSIDGAREGEQFF
TRBJ2-2,few,.,TRBV5-6,TGTGCCAGCAGCCCCAGGAGGAACACCGGGGAGCTGTTTTTT,CASSPRRNTGELFF
TRBJ2-5,.,.,TRBV11-2,TGTGCCAGCAGCTTAGAAGAGACCCAGTACTTC,CASSLEETQYF
TRBJ2-5,.,.,TRBV4-1,TGCGCCAGCAGCCAAGGTATGGCCAGGGAAAAACAAGAGACCCAGTACTTC,CASSQGMAREKQETQYF
TRBJ2-5,.,.,TRBV4-2,TGTGCCAGCAGCCAAGATCCGACGGATCAAGAGACCCAGTACTTC,CASSQDPTDQETQYF
TRBJ2-7,.,TRBD1,TRBV10-3,TGTGCCATCAGTGAGTGGACAGGGGGCTACGAGCAGTACTTC,CAISEWTGGYEQYF
TRBJ1-2,.,TRBD1,TRBV4-3,TGCGCCAGCAGCCAGGGACAGGGAAAGAAAGACTATGGCTACACCTTC,CASSQGQGKKDYGYTF
TRBJ1-1,.,.,TRBV7-9,TGTGCCAGCAGCTATCCACACACTGAAGCTTTCTTT,CASSYPHTEAFF
TRBJ2-3,.,TRBD2,TRBV5-6,TGTGCCAGCAGCCTTACCACCGGGACTACCGTCAGGCAGTATTTT,CASSLTTGTTVRQYF
TRBJ1-1,many,.,TRBV28,TGTGCCAGCAGTCAAATCTTGAACACTGAAGCTTTCTTT,CASSQILNTEAFF
TRBJ1-6,.,.,TRBV30,TGTGCCTGGAGTGTACTCGGGTGGCAGGCCAATTCACCCCTCCACTTT,CAWSVLGWQANSPLHF
TRBJ1-2,.,.,TRBV18,TGTGCCAGCTCACCATCCGCAGGGACTAACTATGGCTACACCTTC,CASSPSAGTNYGYTF
TRBJ2-7,.,.,TRBV5-1,TGCGCCAGCAGCCCCCTGGGAAGGGGCGGCTACGAGCAGTACTTC,CASSPLGRGGYEQYF
TRBJ1-2,few,TRBD1,TRBV7-2,TGTGCCAGCAGCATGACAGGGGAGGGCTACACCTTC,CASSMTGEGYTF
TRBJ1-2,.,.,TRBV11-2,TGTGCCAGCAGCTTAGATCCTCGCGATGGCTACACCTTC,CASSLDPRDGYTF
TRBJ1-2,.,.,TRBV10-3,TGTGCCATCAGTGAGGGTGGACAGTCCCTCTATGGCTACACCTTC,CAISEGGQSLYGYTF
TRBJ1-3,.,.,TRBV30,TGTGCCTGGAGTACAATCGGAAACACCATATATTTT,CAWSTIGNTIYF
TRBJ1-2,.,.,TRBV10-3,TGTGCCATCAGTGAGATGATGGGCTACACCTTC,CAISEMMGYTF
TRBJ1-1,.,.,TRBV10-3,TGTGCCATCAGCCCCCACCTCAACACTGAAGCTTTCTTT,CAISPHLNTEAFF
TRBJ1-6,few,TRBD1,TRBV5-4,TGTGCCAGCAGCTTGTGGACAGGGGATAATTCACCCCTCCACTTT,CASSLWTGDNSPLHF
TRBJ2-7,.,.,TRBV11-2,TGTGCCAGCAGCTTAGAGGGATTCAGCTCCTACGAGCAGTACTTC,CASSLEGFSSYEQYF
TRBJ1-6,.,.,TRBV4-1,TGCGCCAGCAGCCACGAGGTATGGGGAAGTGATTCACCCCTCCACTTT,CASSHEVWGSDSPLHF
TRBJ2-7,once,.,TRBV2,TGTGCCAGCAGTGTTTCTCTGTACGAGCAGTACTTC,CASSVSLYEQYF
TRBJ1-5,.,.,TRBV4-1,TGCGCCAGCAGCCCGAGCCTGGGTTTCAATCAGCCCCAGCATTTT,CASSPSLGFNQPQHF
TRBJ1-4,.,TRBD1,TRBV7-2,TGTGCCAGCAGCTTAGGGACAGGGCGGAATGAAAAACTGTTTTTT,CASSLGTGRNEKLFF
TRBJ2-7,.,.,TRBV4-2,TGTGCCAGCAGCCAAGATAAGGCTTCTAATACAGGGTCCTACGAGCAGTACTTC,CASSQDKASNTGSYEQYF
TRBJ2-3,.,TRBD1,TRBV14,TGTGCCAGCAGCCGCCCAACAGGGGGCTTTACAGATACGCAGTATTTT,CASSRPTGGFTDTQYF
TRBJ1-5,.,.,TRBV30,TGTGCCTGGAGTGTAACCAGTGTCGGTCAGCCCCAGCATTTT,CAWSVTSVGQPQHF
TRBJ1-2,.,.,TRBV15,TGTGCCACCAGCAGAGAGAATACAGCAAAGAGGGGCTACACCTTC,CATSRENTAKRGYTF
TRBJ2-4,once,.,TRBV28,TGTGCCACCAGGGCCGACGAGGTTAACATTCAGTACTTC,CATRADEVNIQYF
TRBJ2-7,.,.,TRBV28,TGTGCCAGCAGTTTACCGGAAGCGGCTAGCTCCTACGAGCAGTACTTC,CASSLPEAASSYEQYF
TRBJ1-5,.,.,TRBV30,TGTGCCTGGAGTGCTCTTAATCGACAGCCCCAGCATTTT,CAWSALNRQPQHF
TRBJ1-5,.,.,TRBV6-1,TGTGCCAGCAGTGAAGTGGGTGCCGGCAATCAGCCCCAGCATTTT,CASSEVGAGNQPQHF
TRBJ2-1,.,TRBD1,TRBV11-3,TGTGCCAGCAGCTTGGGGACAGTTAGCTCCTACAATGAGCAGTTCTTC,CASSLGTVSSYNEQFF
TRBJ1-4,.,TRBD1,TRBV15,TGTGCCACCAGCAAACAGGGGAGTAATGAAAAACTGTTTTTT,CATSKQGSNEKLFF
TRBJ1-2,.,.,TRBV4-1,TGCGCCAGCAGCCAAGGTCAGGGCTATGGCTACACCTTC,CASSQGQGYGYTF